Following are 21 T cell receptor beta chains from one sample sequenced in a study of CXCR3-negative and CXCR3-positive naive CD8 T cells. Through 5' RACE with UMI labels, the TRB cDNA libraries were prepared. One entry per CDR3 protein, without DNA, is what TCRdb gives after re-calling the 5' RACE reads. The table for this sample gives approximately 88,000 distinct CDR3 sequences. The sample comprised naive CXCR3- CD8+ T cells from blood. Subset of the sample: CD45RO-CCR7+CD27+CD95- naive CD8+ T cells lacking CXCR3 (TNR3-). These TCRs come from a human donor in good health. Some clones in this sample may be carry-over from other donors' samples.

The CDR3 spells CASSLSYRSYEQYF. V is TRBV28 and J is TRBJ2-7. The CDR3 is 14 amino acids. The V gene's germline CDR1 is MDHEN and CDR2 SYDVKM.

The chain has TRBV4-3 and TRBJ2-5; the D gene TCRdb calls, TRBD1, cannot be checked with no DNA. Germline V gene sequence: CDR1 LGHNA, CDR2 YSLEER. This CDR3 contains 14 residues. The CDR3 loop is CASSHGPAGETQYF.

The chain combines TRBV5-1 with TRBJ1-5; TCRdb indicates TRBD1, and absent DNA this call remains unverified. CDR3 length: 15 amino acids. The V gene's germline CDR1 is SGHRS and CDR2 YFSETQ. The CDR3: CASSVGQGENQPQHF.

The rearrangement uses TRBV9 and TRBJ2-1; TCRdb outputs TRBD1, but without DNA this stays unchecked. The germline V gene encodes CDR1 SGDLS and CDR2 YYNGEE. CDR3 length equals 13 residues. CDR3 sequence reads: CASSARSDNEQFF.

The genes are TRBV6-5 and TRBJ1-1; the D gene TCRdb calls, TRBD1, cannot be checked with no DNA. The CDR3 is 12 residues long. Germline V gene sequence: CDR1 MNHEY, CDR2 SVGAGI. Here the CDR3 reads CASSQGNTEAFF.

The chain employs TRBV12-3 or TRBV12-4 and TRBJ2-1; the D gene TCRdb calls, TRBD2, cannot be checked with no DNA. The CDR3 is 15 residues long. This CDR3 reads CASGSSGDSYNEQFF.

The chain recombines TRBV6-2 or TRBV6-3 with TRBJ2-1. Per the germline V gene, CDR1 is MNHEY and CDR2 is SVGEGT. The CDR3 is made up of 11 amino acids. The CDR3 sequence: CAAAQVNEQFF.

The rearrangement uses TRBV28 and TRBJ2-7; the TCRdb D gene call, TRBD1, has no DNA to confirm it. The germline gives CDR1 MDHEN, CDR2 SYDVKM. The CDR3 runs to 18 residues. The CDR3 loop reads CASRERTSGRGGSYEQYF.

This sequence joins TRBV15 and TRBJ1-2. Germline V gives CDR1 LNHNV, CDR2 YYDKDF (reference sequence). The CDR3 has 14 amino acids. CDR3 sequence: CATSRYRGGNGYTF.

The rearrangement links TRBV20-1 to TRBJ2-3. The CDR3 is 15 amino acids. CDR1 DFQATT and CDR2 SNEGSKA come from the germline V gene (reference sequence). CDR3 loop: CSARVPSRATDTQYF.

The CDR3 sequence: CASSLAPGEPSYNEQFF. This chain links TRBV5-5 with TRBJ2-1; TCRdb designates TRBD1, a call that cannot be tested without DNA. Germline CDR1 reads SGHKS; CDR2 reads YYEKEE (reference sequence). The CDR3 covers 17 residues.

The V and J genes are TRBV5-1 and TRBJ1-2; TCRdb's assignment of TRBD1 cannot be checked, as there is no DNA. The CDR3 runs 13 residues. Germline-derived CDR1 and CDR2 are SGHRS and YFSETQ. CDR3: CASSTGQEYGYTF.

This rearrangement joins TRBV25-1 to TRBJ1-2; TCRdb's assignment of TRBD1 cannot be checked, as there is no DNA. Germline V CDR1 and CDR2: MGHDK, SYGVNS. This CDR3 contains 14 residues. CDR3 in amino acids: CASSERGQYYGYTF.

CDR3 amino acids: CASSNSNQPQHF. The chain carries TRBV27 and TRBJ1-5. Germline values: CDR1 MNHEY, CDR2 SMNVEV (reference sequence). The CDR3 sequence is 12 residues long.

The CDR3 loop reads CASSPLYGRREQYF. The genes are TRBV28 and TRBJ2-7; TCRdb's assignment of TRBD2 cannot be checked, as there is no DNA. The CDR3 has 14 amino acids. Germline V gene data show CDR1 as MDHEN and CDR2 as SYDVKM.

The chain links TRBV28 to TRBJ2-3; TCRdb designates TRBD1, a call that cannot be tested without DNA. Germline V CDR1 and CDR2: MDHEN, SYDVKM. CDR3 size: 12 residues. This CDR3 is CASRGLGDTQYF.

The chain couples TRBV6-6 to TRBJ1-2; TCRdb proposes TRBD1, but this gene call is untestable without DNA. The CDR3 contains 15 residues. CDR1 MNHNY and CDR2 SVGAGI come from the germline V gene (reference sequence). The CDR3 sequence: CASSFRTGAGYGYTF.

The rearrangement joins TRBV29-1 to TRBJ2-2; TCRdb lists TRBD1, though no DNA is available to test this call. Germline lookup yields CDR1 SQVTM and CDR2 ANQGSEA. There are 16 residues in the CDR3. The CDR3 spells CSVLITGEEDTGELFF.

The chain employs TRBV7-9 and TRBJ1-5; the TCRdb D gene call, TRBD1, has no DNA to confirm it. The CDR3 is made up of 15 amino acids. Per germline, CDR1 SEHNR and CDR2 FQNEAQ (reference sequence). The CDR3 sequence: CASSPPGQADQPQHF.

The chain employs TRBV29-1 and TRBJ2-1; the D gene TCRdb calls, TRBD2, cannot be checked with no DNA. Germline lookup yields CDR1 SQVTM and CDR2 ANQGSEA. The CDR3 consists of 14 residues. The CDR3 reads CSVEEGLAFNEQFF.

V gene TRBV7-9 combines with J gene TRBJ2-3; TCRdb's assignment of TRBD1 cannot be checked, as there is no DNA. Germline CDR1 is SEHNR and CDR2 is FQNEAQ (reference sequence). CDR3 length equals 13 residues. The CDR3 is CASSSSRSGGQYF.